Listed below are T cell receptor beta chains from one sample, sequenced in a study of blood T cell repertoires in COVID-19. This table comes from immunoSEQ multiplex PCR, and its TCRdb copy is limited to in-frame clones, with some not included. The table includes approximately 97,000 clones, roughly nine tenths detected once. The sample comprised peripheral blood. The source is a middle-aged man with active COVID-19. The CDR3 runs from the conserved cysteine through the conserved F or W. The D gene is left open where the match is weak. Part of the rows lack a size; the others show once, few, many or a class for expanded clones.

>TRBD1|-|TRBV6-2/TRBV6-3|18|TRBJ2-2
TGTGCCAGCAGTTTCCCCACTCAGGGGGTTGCGAACACCGGGGAGCTGTTTTTT
CASSFPTQGVANTGELFF
>-|-|TRBV18|13|TRBJ1-2
TGTGCCAGCTCACCAGAAGGAGGGGTTGGCTACACCTTC
CASSPEGGVGYTF
>TRBD2|-|TRBV29-1|15|TRBJ2-3
TGCAGCGTTGAGGACGGGGGGTTTTTGACAGATACGCAGTATTTT
CSVEDGGFLTDTQYF
>-|-|TRBV24-1|10|TRBJ2-1
TGTGCCACCAGTGTCACAGAGCAGTTCTTC
CATSVTEQFF
>TRBD1|few|TRBV2|15|TRBJ1-5
TGTGCCAGCAGTGTTAGGGACAGGGCCAATCAGCCCCAGCATTTT
CASSVRDRANQPQHF
>TRBD2|-|TRBV20-1|13|TRBJ2-5
TGCAGTGCTAGTTCCCGGGGAGGGGAGACCCAGTACTTC
CSASSRGGETQYF
>-|-|TRBV7-9|14|TRBJ1-2
TGTGCCAGCAGCTTAGGAGGACAGAACTATGGCTACACCTTC
CASSLGGQNYGYTF
>-|-|TRBV7-9|12|TRBJ1-6
TGTGCCAGCAGCCCCAGCGGGTCACCCCTCCACTTT
CASSPSGSPLHF
>-|-|TRBV7-8|15|TRBJ1-2
TGTGCCAGCAGCTCCCGAAGACTGGTCAACTATGGCTACACCTTC
CASSSRRLVNYGYTF
>-|-|TRBV10-3|17|TRBJ1-2
TGTGCCATCAGTGAGTCAGTGGGAGGGGGATTTGACTATGGCTACACCTTC
CAISESVGGGFDYGYTF
>TRBD1|-|TRBV6-5|14|TRBJ1-4
TGTGCCAGCACCCTCGACAGGGCACAGGGAAAACTGTTTTTT
CASTLDRAQGKLFF
>-|once|TRBV4-3|15|TRBJ2-2
TGCGCCAGCAGCCAGGCAGGGACGAACACCGGGGAGCTGTTTTTT
CASSQAGTNTGELFF
>-|-|TRBV6-5|15|TRBJ1-3
TGTGCCAGCAGCCTTACGCCCAGAAGAGGAAACACCATATATTTT
CASSLTPRRGNTIYF
>-|-|TRBV28|16|TRBJ2-7
TGTGCCAGCAGCCGGATCAGGGGAGGGTACTCCTACGAGCAGTACTTC
CASSRIRGGYSYEQYF
>-|-|TRBV21-1|17|TRBJ2-5
TGTGCCAGCACCTCCCACCGGGACAGGGAGTACCAAGAGACCCAGTACTTC
CASTSHRDREYQETQYF
>TRBD1|-|TRBV18|13|TRBJ1-5
TGTGCCAGCTCGCTACAGGGGAGTCAGCCCCAGCATTTT
CASSLQGSQPQHF
>-|few|TRBV6-5|14|TRBJ1-3
TGTGCCAGCAGTTACTCTCTATTAGGAAACACCATATATTTT
CASSYSLLGNTIYF
>TRBD1|-|TRBV6-5|13|TRBJ2-3
TGTGCCAGCAGATCACAACAGGGGGCTTCGCAGTATTTT
CASRSQQGASQYF
>-|-|TRBV2|13|TRBJ1-1
TGTGCCAGCACACAGAGACAGGTAGACGAAGCTTTCTTT
CASTQRQVDEAFF
>TRBD1|-|TRBV11-2|15|TRBJ1-3
TGTGCCAGCAGCCCGTTCCGGGACAGGGCACACACCATATATTTT
CASSPFRDRAHTIYF
>-|-|TRBV3-1/TRBV3-2|16|TRBJ1-1
TGTGCCAGCAGCCAATTATTTGGGGGCGCGAACACTGAAGCTTTCTTT
CASSQLFGGANTEAFF
>TRBD1|-|TRBV5-4|14|TRBJ1-2
TGTGCCAGCACCATACGGGGGACAGGTTATGGCTACACCTTC
CASTIRGTGYGYTF
>-|-|TRBV5-1|11|TRBJ2-7
TGCGCCAGCAGCTTGCACTACGAGCAGTACTTC
CASSLHYEQYF
>TRBD1|-|TRBV4-1|16|TRBJ2-1
TGCGCCAGCAGCTCTTTGACAGGGGGCAAAAGAAATGAGCAGTTCTTC
CASSSLTGGKRNEQFF
>-|-|TRBV15|15|TRBJ1-2
TGTGCCACCAGCAGAGGAGGGTGGGCTAACTATGGCTACACCTTC
CATSRGGWANYGYTF
>-|-|TRBV9|16|TRBJ1-4
TGTGCCAGCAGCGTACGAACGGGTGCAACTAATGAAAAACTGTTTTTT
CASSVRTGATNEKLFF
>TRBD1|few|TRBV19|16|TRBJ1-5
TGTGCCAGTGAGTTGAACCTCAGGGGGCGCAGACAGCCCCAGCATTTT
CASELNLRGRRQPQHF
>-|once|TRBV7-8|15|TRBJ2-7
TGTGCCAGCAGCTTAGGGGGCGGCTTGACCTACGAGCAGTACTTC
CASSLGGGLTYEQYF
>-|-|TRBV2|13|TRBJ1-4
TGTGCCAGCAGGGGGGGTACTAATGAAAAACTGTTTTTT
CASRGGTNEKLFF
>-|-|TRBV19|11|TRBJ1-5
TGTGCCAGTATCGAGGGCCAGCCCCAGCATTTT
CASIEGQPQHF
>TRBD2|few|TRBV4-3|15|TRBJ2-7
TGCGCCAGCAGCCAAGTTGAACGGGGGGACTACGAGCAGTACTTC
CASSQVERGDYEQYF
>-|-|TRBV7-2|15|TRBJ2-1
TGTGCCAGCAGCTTAGGCCCCGGGACTTCCAATGAGCAGTTCTTC
CASSLGPGTSNEQFF
>-|-|TRBV28|17|TRBJ2-1
TGTGCCAGCAGTGAAACGGGACTGCCTAGGCGCTACAATGAGCAGTTCTTC
CASSETGLPRRYNEQFF
>-|-|TRBV6-4|15|TRBJ1-6
TGTGCCAGCAGTGACTCTGGGGGGGACAATTCACCCCTCCACTTT
CASSDSGGDNSPLHF
>-|once|TRBV10-3|14|TRBJ1-3
TGTGCCATCAGTGCGACAGTGGGCGGAAACACCATATATTTT
CAISATVGGNTIYF
>-|-|TRBV13|19|TRBJ2-3
TGTGCCAGCATTGTAACAGGTTTATTGGGGGGGGCTGGCACAGATACGCAGTATTTT
CASIVTGLLGGAGTDTQYF
>-|-|TRBV11-1|14|TRBJ2-5
TGTGCCAGCAGCGCCCGTACAGGGTTCGAGACCCAGTACTTC
CASSARTGFETQYF
>TRBD1|-|TRBV10-3|13|TRBJ2-1
TGTGCCATCACCAAAGACAGGGAAGGTGAGCAGTTCTTC
CAITKDREGEQFF
>-|-|TRBV19|19|TRBJ1-1
TGTGCCAGTAGTTGGCCTAAAGACGGACAGTGGATGGTGAGCACTGAAGCTTTCTTT
CASSWPKDGQWMVSTEAFF
>-|-|TRBV19|15|TRBJ1-5
TGTGCCAGTAGCAATCCTACAGGTTTCCCTCAGCCCCAGCATTTT
CASSNPTGFPQPQHF
>-|-|TRBV7-6|15|TRBJ1-1
TGTGCCAGCAGCTCCATATCGTCGGGGGGCACTGAAGCTTTCTTT
CASSSISSGGTEAFF
>TRBD1|-|TRBV19|14|TRBJ1-2
TGTGCCAGTAGAGTTGACAGGGCGCACTATGGCTACACCTTC
CASRVDRAHYGYTF
>TRBD2|-|TRBV3-1/TRBV3-2|18|TRBJ2-7
TGTGCCAGCAGCCAAGGGGGACTAGCGGGGGGCCTTACCTACGAGCAGTACTTC
CASSQGGLAGGLTYEQYF
>-|-|TRBV9|15|TRBJ2-5
TGTGCCAGCAGCTCTTACTCGGCTAGTATAGAGACCCAGTACTTC
CASSSYSASIETQYF
>TRBD1|-|TRBV7-8|13|TRBJ1-2
TGTGCCAGCAGATACGGGACAGGGGATGGCTACACCTTC
CASRYGTGDGYTF
>-|-|TRBV14|15|TRBJ2-2
TGTGCCAGCAGCCGAACAGGGTCGAACACCGGGGAGCTGTTTTTT
CASSRTGSNTGELFF
>-|once|TRBV4-2|17|TRBJ2-3
TGTGCCAGCAGCCAAGACCAAATAGGGGCGCTGGCAGATACGCAGTATTTT
CASSQDQIGALADTQYF
>-|-|TRBV29-1|12|TRBJ2-1
TGCAGCGTAGGCGGGGATCAAATCGGGCAGTTCTTC
CSVGGDQIGQFF
>-|-|TRBV6-2/TRBV6-3|14|TRBJ1-1
TGTGCCAGCAGTTATTTACAGGGGAACACTGAAGCTTTCTTT
CASSYLQGNTEAFF
>-|-|TRBV7-3|15|TRBJ1-1
TGTGCCAGCAGCCGAGACGCCTGGGGGGACACTGAAGCTTTCTTT
CASSRDAWGDTEAFF
>-|-|TRBV9|12|TRBJ1-2
TGTGCCAGCAGCGACCGGGAGGATGGCTACACCTTC
CASSDREDGYTF
>-|-|TRBV29-1|13|TRBJ1-1
TGCAGCGTACAGGGAAAAGTTCTGGATGAAGCTTTCTTT
CSVQGKVLDEAFF
>TRBD1|-|TRBV10-1|16|TRBJ1-3
TGCGCCAGCAGAAGGGACAGGCCATGCTCTGGAAACACCATATATTTT
CASRRDRPCSGNTIYF
>TRBD1|-|TRBV6-5|13|TRBJ2-5
TGTGCCAGCTCCAGGGGGCGCGGAGAGACCCAGTACTTC
CASSRGRGETQYF
>-|-|TRBV29-1|14|TRBJ1-1
TGCAGCGGCGGACAGCCTCCCATGAACACTGAAGCTTTCTTT
CSGGQPPMNTEAFF
>TRBD1|-|TRBV11-1|16|TRBJ2-3
TGTGCCAGCAGCCAGGGGGACAGAATCAGGGCCGATACGCAGTATTTT
CASSQGDRIRADTQYF
>TRBD1|-|TRBV12-5|16|TRBJ1-3
TGTGCTAGTGGAACCCGGACAGGGGTGGCAGGAAACACCATATATTTT
CASGTRTGVAGNTIYF
>-|few|TRBV5-1|14|TRBJ1-1
TGCGCCAGCAGCACCTTTGGACAGAACACTGAAGCTTTCTTT
CASSTFGQNTEAFF
>TRBD1|few|TRBV4-1|16|TRBJ2-2
TGCGCCAGCAGCCATACCAACAGGGGAAGGGCCGGGGAGCTGTTTTTT
CASSHTNRGRAGELFF